Below, 26 T cell receptor beta chains from the same sample are listed, as sequenced in a study of radiotherapy plus CTLA-4 blockade in lung cancer. Assay: immunoSEQ multiplex PCR; the TCRdb copy retains only in-frame clones and omits some. The table lists some 110,000 clones, 85% to 90% of them singletons, with roughly 7% in the top ten. The sequenced sample was peripheral blood, obtained from a patient treated with radiotherapy plus ipilimumab. The receptors come from a human donor with non-small cell lung cancer that progressed on radiotherapy plus ipilimumab.

The chain has TRBV7-2 and TRBJ1-2; unclear D gene. The CDR3 has 14 residues. Germline assignment: CDR1 SGHTA and CDR2 FQGNSA. Trimming removed 1 base at V and 1 base at J, with 7 bases between. CDR3 coding DNA: TGTGCCAGCAGCTTAGGGCTGAGTAACTATGGCTACACCTTC. Its translation: CASSLGLSNYGYTF. The full variable domain, completed using reference TRBV7-2 and TRBJ1-2, is GAGVSQSPSNKVTEKGKDVELRCDPISGHTALYWYRQSLGQGLEFLIYFQGNSAPDKSGLPSDRFSAERTGGSVSTLTIQRTQQEDSAVYLCASSLGLSNYGYTFGSGTRLTVV.

This clone is a singleton in its sample. J is TRBJ1-5 and V is TRBV19; D may be TRBD1 (5 bases). Germline-derived CDR1 and CDR2 are LNHDA and SQIVND (reference sequence). V was cut by 3 bases and J by 6 bases, with 15 bases left in between. There are 15 residues in the CDR3. The CDR3 DNA follows: TGTGCCAGTAGTATGGGGCTCAGGGTCGGTCAGCCCCAGCATTTT. It yields the protein CASSMGLRVGQPQHF.

The J gene is TRBJ1-1, the V gene TRBV19; D ambiguous. CDR1 is LNHDA, CDR2 SQIVND, per germline (reference sequence). Deletions cut 10 bases from V and 1 base from J, with 13 bases between. CDR3 length: 13 amino acids. This CDR3 reads CATNARGNTEAFF. The CDR3 region has the DNA TGTGCCACCAACGCACGGGGGAACACTGAAGCTTTCTTT.

The V call is TRBV4-1, the J call TRBJ2-1; 8 nucleotides match TRBD1. Germline CDR1 is MGHRA and CDR2 is YSYEKL. The CDR3 is 16 amino acids. V trimming: 1 base; J trimming: 6 bases; junction bases outside the gene matches: 8. For the CDR3, the DNA is TGCGCCAGCAGCCAAGCTTCAGGGGGCGTTTCCAATGAGCAGTTCTTC. As protein: CASSQASGGVSNEQFF.

This chain joins TRBV19 and TRBJ1-1; no clear D. The CDR3 consists of 13 residues. The V end lost 5 bases, the J end lost 1 base, and 8 bases lay between the germline ends. Germline V gives CDR1 LNHDA, CDR2 SQIVND (reference sequence). The CDR3 reads CASSSRPNTEAFF. As DNA, the CDR3 is TGTGCCAGTAGTTCCCGGCCGAACACTGAAGCTTTCTTT. Full variable domain (remainder filled in from reference TRBV19 and TRBJ1-1): DGGITQSPKYLFRKEGQNVTLSCEQNLNHDAMYWYRQDPGQGLRLIYYSQIVNDFQKGDIAEGYSVSREKKESFPLTVTSAQKNPTAFYLCASSSRPNTEAFFGQGTRLTVV.

The sample holds one count of this clone. This rearrangement joins TRBV9 to TRBJ2-6; D assignment may be TRBD1 or TRBD2 (5 bases each). The V end was cut by 3 bases, the J end by 0 bases, with 16 bases between. Germline values: CDR1 SGDLS, CDR2 YYNGEE. This CDR3 has 18 amino acids. The DNA for the CDR3 is TGTGCCAGCAGCGCCCCGGGACGTTACAACTCTGGGGCCAACGTCCTGACTTTC. Its protein is CASSAPGRYNSGANVLTF.

The rearrangement joins TRBV9 to TRBJ2-2, with TRBD2 matching 7 bases. This CDR3 region has 15 residues. The germline V gene has CDR1 SGDLS and CDR2 YYNGEE. Losses at the gene ends were 3 bases for V and 1 base for J; bases not matched to a gene: 3. The CDR3 loop reads CASSERGLNTGELFF. CDR3 in DNA: TGTGCCAGCAGCGAGCGGGGACTGAACACCGGGGAGCTGTTTTTT.

As DNA, the CDR3 is TGCGCCAGCAGCCCCGGCCTATCGAGTGCTAGGGATGAGCAGTTCTTC. As protein: CASSPGLSSARDEQFF. The chain links TRBV5-1 to TRBJ2-1, with D unresolved. CDR3 size: 16 residues. Germline CDR1 SGHRS, CDR2 YFSETQ. Trimming removed 4 bases at V and 8 bases at J, with 22 bases between.

This clone occurred once. The V gene is TRBV29-1, the J gene TRBJ2-2, with 7 bases fitting TRBD1. Germline values: CDR1 SQVTM, CDR2 ANQGSEA. Losses at the gene ends were 6 bases for V and 2 bases for J; bases not matched to a gene: 6. This CDR3 is built from 14 residues. CDR3 loop: CSVKGGVNTGELFF. The CDR3 DNA follows: TGCAGCGTGAAAGGGGGCGTCAACACCGGGGAGCTGTTTTTT.

The chain recombines TRBV2 with TRBJ1-1; no clear D. This CDR3 spans 14 amino acids. Germline V lookup: CDR1 SNHLY, CDR2 FYNNEI. V shed 10 bases and J shed 2 bases, with 17 bases lying between them. The CDR3, as DNA: TGTGCCACGACCGGGGTAATGGTTAACACTGAAGCTTTCTTT. Translating gives CATTGVMVNTEAFF.

Only one count was recorded for this clone. The V and J genes are TRBV5-5 and TRBJ1-1; D gene ambiguous. CDR1 is SGHKS, CDR2 YYEKEE, per germline (reference sequence). The CDR3 is 13 amino acids. Between the trimmed V and J ends, which lost 4 bases and 1 base, there was a span of 8 bases. The CDR3: CASSDRPNTEAFF. DNA for the CDR3: TGTGCCAGCAGCGATCGGCCGAACACTGAAGCTTTCTTT.

The chain combines TRBV2 with TRBJ2-7; TRBD2 matches 12 bases. Germline V CDR1 and CDR2: SNHLY, FYNNEI. Trimming at V came to 5 bases and at J to 4 bases, leaving 9 bases not matched to a gene. The CDR3 spans 16 residues. CDR3 coding DNA: TGTGCCAGCAGTCCAATAGCTAGCGGGAGGGCTTACGAGCAGTACTTC. It codes for CASSPIASGRAYEQYF.

This chain links TRBV27 with TRBJ2-1; D perhaps matches TRBD2 (5 bases). Trimming cost V 3 bases and J 0 bases, with 12 bases left between them. The CDR3 covers 16 residues. Per germline, CDR1 MNHEY and CDR2 SMNVEV (reference sequence). In DNA, the CDR3 is TGTGCCAGCAGTTTTCGGAGCGGTAGCTCCTACAATGAGCAGTTCTTC. This gives the protein CASSFRSGSSYNEQFF.

The rearrangement links TRBV25-1 to TRBJ2-7; 7 bases map to TRBD1. Trimming removed 10 bases from V and 5 bases from J; junction bases left unmatched: 17. This CDR3 has 15 residues. Germline V CDR1 and CDR2: MGHDK, SYGVNS. CDR3 protein: CATAPDGQGVNEQYF. The CDR3 DNA sequence: TGTGCCACCGCTCCTGATGGGCAGGGGGTCAACGAGCAGTACTTC.

The chain joins TRBV6-1 to TRBJ1-1; no firm D call. The germline gives CDR1 MNHNS, CDR2 SASEGT. Trimming took 4 bases from V and 4 from J, leaving 4 bases between them. This CDR3 region has 11 residues. The CDR3 region is CASSVSTEAFF. CDR3 in DNA: TGTGCCAGCAGTGTCAGCACTGAAGCTTTCTTT.

The chain links TRBV7-9 to TRBJ1-1; a possible D gene is TRBD1 (5 bases). V lost 6 bases to trimming and J lost 4 bases, with 15 bases between them. The length of the CDR3 is 14 residues. Germline CDR1 SEHNR, CDR2 FQNEAQ (reference sequence). CDR3 amino acids: CASRRGLRVTEAFF. The CDR3 DNA is TGTGCCAGCAGGAGGGGCCTAAGGGTCACTGAAGCTTTCTTT.

The rearrangement uses TRBV6-1 and TRBJ2-5; 9 nucleotides line up with TRBD2. Trimming took 0 bases from V and 5 from J; bases not matched to a gene: 10. The CDR3 contains 17 residues. Germline loops: CDR1 MNHNS, CDR2 SASEGT. The CDR3 DNA sequence: TGTGCCAGCAGTGAAGCAGGTAGCGGGAGTTTGAGGGAGACCCAGTACTTC. It yields the protein CASSEAGSGSLRETQYF.

This chain joins TRBV5-1 and TRBJ2-1; 8 bases match TRBD2. The CDR3 spans 18 residues. V was pared by 4 bases and J by 6 bases, with 18 bases of the junction left unmatched. Germline assignment: CDR1 SGHRS and CDR2 YFSETQ. The CDR3 sequence is CASSRGMRSGSLTNEQFF. In nucleotides, the CDR3 is TGCGCCAGCAGCAGGGGGATGAGGAGCGGGAGTTTGACCAATGAGCAGTTCTTC.

The chain recombines TRBV5-1 with TRBJ2-5; a weak D match, TRBD1 (6 bases). CDR1 and CDR2 from the germline V gene are SGHRS and YFSETQ. CDR3 size: 11 residues. The ends were cut back, 4 bases at V and 5 bases at J, with 6 bases in the middle. The CDR3 coding sequence is TGCGCCAGCAGCGGACAGGAGACCCAGTACTTC. Translated, it gives CASSGQETQYF. Combining the CDR3 with reference TRBV5-1 and TRBJ2-5 gives the whole variable domain KAGVTQTPRYLIKTRGQQVTLSCSPISGHRSVSWYQQTPGQGLQFLFEYFSETQRNKGNFPGRFSGRQFSNSRSEMNVSTLELGDSALYLCASSGQETQYFGPGTRLLVL.

The J gene is TRBJ1-4, the V gene TRBV7-9; unclear D gene. This CDR3 region has 14 residues. Trimming stripped 2 bases from V and 8 bases from J, with 12 bases between. Germline V lookup: CDR1 SEHNR, CDR2 FQNEAQ (reference sequence). The CDR3 DNA follows: TGTGCCAGCAGCTTAATGGGTTCAGTGGAAAAACTGTTTTTT. It codes for CASSLMGSVEKLFF.

The rearrangement uses TRBV1 and TRBJ2-6. TRBV1 is deemed a pseudogene. The CDR3 runs to 18 residues. This CDR3 reads CTSSGMSCAQSRANVLTF. CDR3 in DNA: TGCACCAGCAGTGGAATGAGTTGTGCACAAAGTCGGGCCAACGTCCTGACTTTC.

The chain uses TRBV6-5 and TRBJ2-7; perhaps TRBD1 as D (5 bases). The CDR3 length is 14 residues. The germline CDR1 and CDR2 sequences are MNHEY and SVGAGI. Trimming cost V 2 bases and J 5 bases, with 13 bases left between them. The CDR3 sequence is CASSYVPGFHEQYF. The CDR3 DNA reads TGTGCCAGCAGTTACGTTCCAGGGTTCCACGAGCAGTACTTC.

CDR3 region: CSATTSYGYTF. The CDR3 DNA is TGCAGTGCTACAACGAGCTATGGCTACACCTTC. V is TRBV20-1 and J is TRBJ1-2; D gene uncertain. The CDR3 totals 11 residues. Germline V gives CDR1 DFQATT, CDR2 SNEGSKA (reference sequence). The V end was cut by 4 bases, the J end by 4 bases, with 7 bases between.

This chain connects TRBV29-1 to TRBJ2-3; TRBD2 matches 11 bases. CDR1 is SQVTM and CDR2 is ANQGSEA in the germline V gene. This CDR3 is built from 14 residues. V lost 3 bases, J lost 1 base, and 0 bases stayed unmatched. The CDR3 sequence: CSVEGLAGTDTQYF. The CDR3 DNA follows: TGCAGCGTTGAGGGACTAGCGGGCACAGATACGCAGTATTTT.

The genes are TRBV7-3 and TRBJ1-2; unclear D gene. Trimming removed 2 bases from V and 7 bases from J, with 14 bases in between. The length of the CDR3 is 14 residues. In germline, CDR1 is SGHTA, CDR2 FQGTGA. For the CDR3, the DNA is TGTGCCAGCAGCTTATCCCCCTCTACGGGTGGCTACACCTTC. Translated: CASSLSPSTGGYTF.

The rearrangement joins TRBV30 to TRBJ2-1; no definite D call. V lost 3 bases and J lost 10, with 13 bases in between. The germline CDR1 and CDR2 sequences are GTSNPN and SVGIG (reference sequence). The CDR3 totals 12 residues. The CDR3 DNA sequence: TGTGCCTGGAGCGAAACCTTGGGGGAGCAGTTCTTC. The encoded protein is CAWSETLGEQFF.